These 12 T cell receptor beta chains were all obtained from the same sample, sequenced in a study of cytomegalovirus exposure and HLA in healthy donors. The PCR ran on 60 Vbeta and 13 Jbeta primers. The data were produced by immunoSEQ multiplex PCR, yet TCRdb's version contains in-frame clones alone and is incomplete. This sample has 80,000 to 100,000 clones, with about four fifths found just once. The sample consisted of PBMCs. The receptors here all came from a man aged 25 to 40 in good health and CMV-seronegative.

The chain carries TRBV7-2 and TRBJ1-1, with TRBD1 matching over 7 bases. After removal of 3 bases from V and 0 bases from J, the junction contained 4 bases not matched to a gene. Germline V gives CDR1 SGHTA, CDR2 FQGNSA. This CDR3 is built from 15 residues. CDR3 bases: TGTGCCAGCAGCTTCTTGACAGGGATGAACACTGAAGCTTTCTTT. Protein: CASSFLTGMNTEAFF.

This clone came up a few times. In nucleotides, the CDR3 is TGCGCCAGCAGCTTACGGGGGACCTACCAAGAGACCCAGTACTTC. Amino acid sequence: CASSLRGTYQETQYF. The chain carries TRBV5-1 and TRBJ2-5, with D possibly TRBD2 on 6 matching bases. The V gene's germline CDR1 is SGHRS and CDR2 YFSETQ. This CDR3 region has 15 residues. Trimming removed 2 bases from V and 0 bases from J, with 11 bases in between.

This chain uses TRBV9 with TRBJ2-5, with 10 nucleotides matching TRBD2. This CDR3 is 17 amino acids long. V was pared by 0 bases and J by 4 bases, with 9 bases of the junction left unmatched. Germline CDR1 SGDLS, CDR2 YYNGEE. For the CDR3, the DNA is TGTGCCAGCAGCGTAGGAACTAGCGGGGAAATTGGAGAGACCCAGTACTTC. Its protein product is CASSVGTSGEIGETQYF.

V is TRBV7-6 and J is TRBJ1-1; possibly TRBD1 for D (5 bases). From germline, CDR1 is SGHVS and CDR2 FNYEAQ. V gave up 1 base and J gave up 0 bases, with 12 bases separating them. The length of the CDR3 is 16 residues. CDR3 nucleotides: TGTGCCAGCAGCTTAGAACTAATGGGGCTGAACACTGAAGCTTTCTTT. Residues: CASSLELMGLNTEAFF.

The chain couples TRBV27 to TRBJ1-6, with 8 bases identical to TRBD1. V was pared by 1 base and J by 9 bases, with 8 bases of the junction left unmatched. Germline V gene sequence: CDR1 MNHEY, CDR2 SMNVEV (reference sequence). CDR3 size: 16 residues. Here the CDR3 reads CASSLLGTGWASPLHF. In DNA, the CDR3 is TGTGCCAGCAGTTTATTAGGGACAGGTTGGGCTTCACCCCTCCACTTT.

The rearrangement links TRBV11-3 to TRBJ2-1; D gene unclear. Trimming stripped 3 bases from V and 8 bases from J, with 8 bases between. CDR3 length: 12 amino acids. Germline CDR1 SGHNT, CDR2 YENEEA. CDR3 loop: CASSFSGDEQFF. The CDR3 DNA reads TGTGCCAGCAGCTTCTCTGGAGATGAGCAGTTCTTC.

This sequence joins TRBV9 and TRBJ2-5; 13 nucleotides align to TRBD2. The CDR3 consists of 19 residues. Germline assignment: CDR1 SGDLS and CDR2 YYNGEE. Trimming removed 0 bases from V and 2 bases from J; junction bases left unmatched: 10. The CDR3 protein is CASSVDGTSGARLQETQYF. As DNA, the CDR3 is TGTGCCAGCAGCGTAGACGGGACTAGCGGGGCTAGATTACAAGAGACCCAGTACTTC.

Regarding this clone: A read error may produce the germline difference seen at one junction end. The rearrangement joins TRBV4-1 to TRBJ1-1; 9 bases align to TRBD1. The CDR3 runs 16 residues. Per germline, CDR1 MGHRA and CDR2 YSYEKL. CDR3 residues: CASGQYATGGNTEAFF. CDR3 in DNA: TGCGCCAGCGGCCAATATGCGACAGGGGGGAACACTGAAGCTTTCTTT.

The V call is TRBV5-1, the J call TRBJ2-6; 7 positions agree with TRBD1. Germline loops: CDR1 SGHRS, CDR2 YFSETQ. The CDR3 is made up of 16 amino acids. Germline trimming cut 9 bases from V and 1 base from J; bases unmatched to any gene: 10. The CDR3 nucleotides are TGCGCCACCTTCCGGGACAGCCCTTCTGGGGCCAACGTCCTGACTTTC. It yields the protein CATFRDSPSGANVLTF.

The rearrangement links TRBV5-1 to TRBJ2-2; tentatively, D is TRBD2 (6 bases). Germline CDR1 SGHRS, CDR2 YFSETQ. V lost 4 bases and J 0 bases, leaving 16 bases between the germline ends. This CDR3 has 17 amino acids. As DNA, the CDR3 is TGCGCCAGCAGCCTGGGACTCCAGAGCCCGAACACCGGGGAGCTGTTTTTT. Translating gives CASSLGLQSPNTGELFF.

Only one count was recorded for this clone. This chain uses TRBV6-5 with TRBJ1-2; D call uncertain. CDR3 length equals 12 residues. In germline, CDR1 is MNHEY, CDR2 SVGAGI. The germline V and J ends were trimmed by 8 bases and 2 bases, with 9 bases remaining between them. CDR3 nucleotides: TGTGCCAGCTTTAGAGGGAACTATGGCTACACCTTC. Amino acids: CASFRGNYGYTF.

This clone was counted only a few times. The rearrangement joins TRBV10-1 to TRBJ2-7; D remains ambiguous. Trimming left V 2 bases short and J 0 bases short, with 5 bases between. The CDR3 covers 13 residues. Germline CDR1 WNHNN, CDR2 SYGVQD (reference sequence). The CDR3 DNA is TGCGCCAGCAGTGAGAGCAACTCCTACGAGCAGTACTTC. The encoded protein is CASSESNSYEQYF.